The entry below gives a single T cell receptor beta chain sequence along with its context. The length of the CDR3 is 13 residues. The V end lost 7 bases, the J end lost 7 bases, and 16 bases lay between the germline ends. The V gene's germline CDR1 is MNHEY and CDR2 SVGAGI. The sample belongs to a study of blood T cell repertoires in COVID-19. Overall study context: From T cells, B-cell-depleted T cells, or PBMCs came the material, which was cDNA or gDNA.

Measured with immunoSEQ multiplex PCR; TCRdb has only the in-frame clones, and not every one. The sample consists of 200,000 to 250,000 clones, roughly 83% of them appearing once. The receptor's source is a man older than 75 with acute or convalescent COVID-19. The rearrangement links TRBV6-5 to TRBJ1-1, with a possible D match to TRBD1 (6 bases). The sample taken for sequencing was peripheral blood. In nucleotides, the CDR3 is TGTGCCAGCACACGGTCCAGGGGTGGTGAAGCTTTCTTT. Translating gives CASTRSRGGEAFF.